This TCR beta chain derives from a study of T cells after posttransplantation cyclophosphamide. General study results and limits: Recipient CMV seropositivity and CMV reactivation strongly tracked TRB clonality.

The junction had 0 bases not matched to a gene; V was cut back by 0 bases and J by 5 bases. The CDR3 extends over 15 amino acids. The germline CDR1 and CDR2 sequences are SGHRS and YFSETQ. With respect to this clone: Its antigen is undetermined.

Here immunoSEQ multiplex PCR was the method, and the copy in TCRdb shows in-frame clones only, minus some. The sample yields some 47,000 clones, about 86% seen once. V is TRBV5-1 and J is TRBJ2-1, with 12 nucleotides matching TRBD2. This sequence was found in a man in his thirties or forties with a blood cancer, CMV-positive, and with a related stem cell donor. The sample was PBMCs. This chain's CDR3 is CASSLGTSGNNEQFF. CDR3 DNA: TGCGCCAGCAGCTTGGGGACTAGCGGGAACAATGAGCAGTTCTTC.